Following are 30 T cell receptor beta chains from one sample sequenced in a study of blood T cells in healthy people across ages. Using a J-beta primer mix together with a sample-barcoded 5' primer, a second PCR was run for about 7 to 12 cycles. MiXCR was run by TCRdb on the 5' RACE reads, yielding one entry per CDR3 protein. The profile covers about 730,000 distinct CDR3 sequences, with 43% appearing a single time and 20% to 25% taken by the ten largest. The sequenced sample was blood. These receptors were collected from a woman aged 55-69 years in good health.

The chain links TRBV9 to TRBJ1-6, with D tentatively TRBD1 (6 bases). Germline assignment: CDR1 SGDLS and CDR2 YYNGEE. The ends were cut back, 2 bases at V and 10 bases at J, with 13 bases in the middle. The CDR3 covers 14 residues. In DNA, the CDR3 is TGTGCCAGCAGCGTTACAGGGCTGGGATCACCCCTCCACTTT. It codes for CASSVTGLGSPLHF.

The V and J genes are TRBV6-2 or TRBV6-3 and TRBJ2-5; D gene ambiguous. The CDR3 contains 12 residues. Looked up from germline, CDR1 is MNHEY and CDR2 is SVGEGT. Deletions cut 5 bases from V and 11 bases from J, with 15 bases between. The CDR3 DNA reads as TGTGCCAGCAGTCCAGCGTCCTTGGGGCAGTACTTC. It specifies CASSPASLGQYF.

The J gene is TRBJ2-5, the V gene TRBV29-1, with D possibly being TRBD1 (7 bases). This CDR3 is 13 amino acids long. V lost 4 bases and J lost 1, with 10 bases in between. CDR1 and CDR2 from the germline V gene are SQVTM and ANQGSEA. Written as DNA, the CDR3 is TGCAGCGTTGGCAGGGGGGCCCAAGAGACCCAGTACTTC. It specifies CSVGRGAQETQYF.

The DNA for the CDR3 is TGTGCCAGCAGTGTAGGTAGCCGACGCGGTGAGCAGTTCTTC. Translated, it gives CASSVGSRRGEQFF. V usage is TRBV28 and J usage is TRBJ2-1; D unresolved. CDR3 length: 14 residues. V lost 5 bases, J lost 9 bases, and 17 bases lay in between. Germline values: CDR1 MDHEN, CDR2 SYDVKM.

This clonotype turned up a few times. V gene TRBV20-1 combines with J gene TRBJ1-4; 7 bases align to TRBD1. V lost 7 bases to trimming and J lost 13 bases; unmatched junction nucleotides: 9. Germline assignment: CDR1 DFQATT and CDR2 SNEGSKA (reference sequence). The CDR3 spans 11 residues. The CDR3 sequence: CSVNRGLRLFF. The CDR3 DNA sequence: TGCAGTGTCAACAGGGGACTAAGACTGTTTTTT.

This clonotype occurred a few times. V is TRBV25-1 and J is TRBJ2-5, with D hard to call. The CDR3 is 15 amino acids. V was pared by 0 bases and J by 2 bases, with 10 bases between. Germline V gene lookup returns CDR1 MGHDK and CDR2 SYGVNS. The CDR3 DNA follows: TGTGCCAGCAGTGAATATGTGAGCGTTCAAGAGACCCAGTACTTC. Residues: CASSEYVSVQETQYF.

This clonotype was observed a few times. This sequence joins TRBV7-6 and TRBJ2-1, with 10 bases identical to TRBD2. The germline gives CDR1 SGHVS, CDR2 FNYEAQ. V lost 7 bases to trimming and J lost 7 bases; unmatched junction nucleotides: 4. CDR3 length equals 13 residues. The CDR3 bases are TGTGCCAGCATCCGAGCGGGGGGGAATGAGCAGTTCTTC. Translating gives CASIRAGGNEQFF.

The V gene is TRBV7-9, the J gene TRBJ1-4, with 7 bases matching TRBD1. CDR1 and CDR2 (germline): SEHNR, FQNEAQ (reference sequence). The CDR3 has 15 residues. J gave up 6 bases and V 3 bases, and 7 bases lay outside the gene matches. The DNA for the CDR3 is TGTGCCAGCAGCTTGATTACAGGGGAGCATGAAAAACTGTTTTTT. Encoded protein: CASSLITGEHEKLFF. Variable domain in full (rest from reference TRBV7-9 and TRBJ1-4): DTGVSQNPRHKITKRGQNVTFRCDPISEHNRLYWYRQTLGQGPEFLTYFQNEAQLEKSRLLSDRFSAERPKGSFSTLEIQRTEQGDSAMYLCASSLITGEHEKLFFGSGTQLSVL.

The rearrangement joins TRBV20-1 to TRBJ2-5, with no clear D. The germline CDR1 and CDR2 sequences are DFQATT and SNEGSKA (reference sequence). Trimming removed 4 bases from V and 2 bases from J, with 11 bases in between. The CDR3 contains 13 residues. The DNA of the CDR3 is TGCAGTGCTACAGGACCCCAACAAGAGACCCAGTACTTC. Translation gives CSATGPQQETQYF.

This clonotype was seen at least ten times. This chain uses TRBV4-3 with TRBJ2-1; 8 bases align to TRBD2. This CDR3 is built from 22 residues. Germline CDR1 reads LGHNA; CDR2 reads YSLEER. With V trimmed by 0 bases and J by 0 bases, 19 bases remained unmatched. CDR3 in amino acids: CASSQDLLAGLGGLSSYNEQFF. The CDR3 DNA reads TGCGCCAGCAGCCAAGATCTCTTAGCGGGACTAGGTGGGCTGAGCTCCTACAATGAGCAGTTCTTC.

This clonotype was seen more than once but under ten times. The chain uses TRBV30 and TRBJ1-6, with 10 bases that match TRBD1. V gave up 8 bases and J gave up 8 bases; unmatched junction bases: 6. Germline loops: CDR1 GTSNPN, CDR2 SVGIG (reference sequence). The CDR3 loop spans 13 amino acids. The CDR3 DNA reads TGTGCCCGCGGGACAGGGGACTATTCACCCCTCCACTTT. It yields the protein CARGTGDYSPLHF.

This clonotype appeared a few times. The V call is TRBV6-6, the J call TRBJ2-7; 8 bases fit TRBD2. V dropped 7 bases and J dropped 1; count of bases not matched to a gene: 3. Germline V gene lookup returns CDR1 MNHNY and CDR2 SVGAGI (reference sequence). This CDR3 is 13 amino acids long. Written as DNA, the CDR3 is TGTGCCAGCAACCTAGCGGGTTCCTACGAGCAGTACTTC. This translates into CASNLAGSYEQYF.

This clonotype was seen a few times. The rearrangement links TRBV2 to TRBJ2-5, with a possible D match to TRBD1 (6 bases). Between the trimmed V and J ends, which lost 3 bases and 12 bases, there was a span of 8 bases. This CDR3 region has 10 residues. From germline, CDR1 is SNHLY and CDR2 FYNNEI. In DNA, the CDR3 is TGTGCCAGCAGTGATTGGACAGAGTACTTC. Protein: CASSDWTEYF. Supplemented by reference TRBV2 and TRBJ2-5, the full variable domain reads EPEVTQTPSHQVTQMGQEVILRCVPISNHLYFYWYRQILGQKVEFLVSFYNNEISEKSEIFDDQFSVERPDGSNFTLKIRSTKLEDSAMYFCASSDWTEYFGPGTRLLVL.

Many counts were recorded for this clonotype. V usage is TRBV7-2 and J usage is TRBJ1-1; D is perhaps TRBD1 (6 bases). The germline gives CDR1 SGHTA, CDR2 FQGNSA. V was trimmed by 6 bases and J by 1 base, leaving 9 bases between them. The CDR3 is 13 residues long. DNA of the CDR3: TGTGCCAGCAGTTCGGACAGGAACACTGAAGCTTTCTTT. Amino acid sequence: CASSSDRNTEAFF. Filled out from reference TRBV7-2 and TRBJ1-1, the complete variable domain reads GAGVSQSPSNKVTEKGKDVELRCDPISGHTALYWYRQSLGQGLEFLIYFQGNSAPDKSGLPSDRFSAERTGGSVSTLTIQRTQQEDSAVYLCASSSDRNTEAFFGQGTRLTVV.

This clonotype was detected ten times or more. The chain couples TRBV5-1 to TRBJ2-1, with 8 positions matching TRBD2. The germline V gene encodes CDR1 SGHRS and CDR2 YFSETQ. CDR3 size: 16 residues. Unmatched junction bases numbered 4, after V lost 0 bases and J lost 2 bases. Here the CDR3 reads CASSLALLAAYNEQFF. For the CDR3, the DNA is TGCGCCAGCAGCTTGGCCCTACTAGCGGCCTACAATGAGCAGTTCTTC.

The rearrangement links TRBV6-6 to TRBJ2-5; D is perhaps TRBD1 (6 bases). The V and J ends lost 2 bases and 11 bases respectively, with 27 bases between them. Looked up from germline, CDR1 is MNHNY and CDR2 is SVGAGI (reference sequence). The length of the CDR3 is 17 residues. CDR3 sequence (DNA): TGTGCCAGCAGTTACCCAGGGGCAACGCCCCCCTACAATGAGCAGTACTTC. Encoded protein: CASSYPGATPPYNEQYF.

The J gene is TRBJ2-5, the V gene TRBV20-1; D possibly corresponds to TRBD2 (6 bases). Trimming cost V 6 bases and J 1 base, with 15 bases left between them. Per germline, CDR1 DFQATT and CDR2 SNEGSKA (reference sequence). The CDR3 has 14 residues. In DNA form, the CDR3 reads TGCAGTGCACCCGGGAGCGGCATCCAAGAGACCCAGTACTTC. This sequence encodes CSAPGSGIQETQYF.

The CDR3 loop reads CASSLTGKTEAFF. In DNA, the CDR3 is TGTGCCAGCAGTCTAACAGGGAAAACTGAAGCTTTCTTT. The chain joins TRBV2 to TRBJ1-1; TRBD1 might be the D (6 bases). This CDR3 has 13 amino acids. Trimming shortened V by 5 bases and J by 5 bases, and 12 bases separated the two germline ends. CDR1 is SNHLY, CDR2 FYNNEI, per germline.

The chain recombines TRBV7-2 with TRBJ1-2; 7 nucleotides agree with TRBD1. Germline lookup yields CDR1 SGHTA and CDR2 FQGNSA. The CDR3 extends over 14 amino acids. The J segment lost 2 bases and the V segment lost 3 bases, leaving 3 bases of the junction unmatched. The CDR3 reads CASSLRGLNYGYTF. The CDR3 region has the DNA TGTGCCAGCAGCTTGAGGGGGCTGAACTATGGCTACACCTTC.

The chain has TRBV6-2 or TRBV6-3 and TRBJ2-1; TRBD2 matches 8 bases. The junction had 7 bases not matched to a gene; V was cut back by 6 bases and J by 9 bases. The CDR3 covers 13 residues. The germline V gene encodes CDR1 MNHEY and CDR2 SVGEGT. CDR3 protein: CASRGGLAGEQFF. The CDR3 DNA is TGTGCCAGCAGGGGAGGGCTAGCGGGTGAGCAGTTCTTC.

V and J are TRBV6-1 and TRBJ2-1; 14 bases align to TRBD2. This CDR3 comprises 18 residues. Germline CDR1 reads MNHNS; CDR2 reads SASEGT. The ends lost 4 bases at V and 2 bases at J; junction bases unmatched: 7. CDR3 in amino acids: CASSATSGGAGAYNEQFF. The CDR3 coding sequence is TGTGCCAGCAGTGCGACTAGCGGGGGGGCCGGGGCCTACAATGAGCAGTTCTTC.

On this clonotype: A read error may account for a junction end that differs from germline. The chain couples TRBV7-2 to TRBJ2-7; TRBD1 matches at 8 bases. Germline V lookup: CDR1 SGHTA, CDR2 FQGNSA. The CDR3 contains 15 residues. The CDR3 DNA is TGTGCCAGCAACTTAGACAGGGGAAAAACCTACGAGCAGTACTTC. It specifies CASNLDRGKTYEQYF.

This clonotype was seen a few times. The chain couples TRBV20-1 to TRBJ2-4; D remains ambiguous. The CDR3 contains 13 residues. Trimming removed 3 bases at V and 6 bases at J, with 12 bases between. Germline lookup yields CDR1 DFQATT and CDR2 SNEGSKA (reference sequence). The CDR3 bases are TGCAGTGCTAGTGAACAACTCGGAAACATTCAGTACTTC. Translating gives CSASEQLGNIQYF.

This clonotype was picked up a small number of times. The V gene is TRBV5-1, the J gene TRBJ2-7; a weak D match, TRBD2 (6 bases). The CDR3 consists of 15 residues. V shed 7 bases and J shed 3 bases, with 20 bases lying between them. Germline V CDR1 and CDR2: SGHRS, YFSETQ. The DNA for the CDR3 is TGCGCCAGCCGGGCCGGGGGAGGAGGTGACTACGAGCAGTACTTC. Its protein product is CASRAGGGGDYEQYF.

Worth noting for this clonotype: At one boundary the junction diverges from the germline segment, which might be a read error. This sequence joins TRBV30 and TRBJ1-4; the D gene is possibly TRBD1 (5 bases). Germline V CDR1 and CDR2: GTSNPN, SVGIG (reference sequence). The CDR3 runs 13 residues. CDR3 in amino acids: CAWTGVKGEKLFF. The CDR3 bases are TGCGCCTGGACCGGGGTAAAGGGGGAAAAACTGTTTTTT.

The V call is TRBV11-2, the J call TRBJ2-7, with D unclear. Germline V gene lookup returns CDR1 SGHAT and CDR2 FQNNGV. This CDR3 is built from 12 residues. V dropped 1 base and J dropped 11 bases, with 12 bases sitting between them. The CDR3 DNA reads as TGTGCCAGCAGCTTAGGAGGACCTAAGGAGTACTTC. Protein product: CASSLGGPKEYF. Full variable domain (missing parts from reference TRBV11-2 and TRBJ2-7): EAGVAQSPRYKIIEKRQSVAFWCNPISGHATLYWYQQILGQGPKLLIQFQNNGVVDDSQLPKDRFSAERLKGVDSTLKIQPAKLEDSAVYLCASSLGGPKEYFGPGTRLTVT.

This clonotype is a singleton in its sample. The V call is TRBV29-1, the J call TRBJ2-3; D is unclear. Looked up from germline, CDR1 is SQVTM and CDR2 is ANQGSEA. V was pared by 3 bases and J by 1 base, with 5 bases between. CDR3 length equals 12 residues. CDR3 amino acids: CSVEDGTDTQYF. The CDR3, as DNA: TGCAGCGTTGAGGACGGCACAGATACGCAGTATTTT.

In nucleotides, the CDR3 is TGTGCCAGCAGCCAAGTAGGGGGGGCCAGCACAGATACGCAGTATTTT. It codes for CASSQVGGASTDTQYF. The gene calls are TRBV4-2 and TRBJ2-3; a weak D match, TRBD2 (7 bases). V shed 1 base and J shed 0 bases, with 11 bases lying between them. CDR1 and CDR2 from the germline V gene are LGHNA and YNFKEQ. This CDR3 spans 16 amino acids.

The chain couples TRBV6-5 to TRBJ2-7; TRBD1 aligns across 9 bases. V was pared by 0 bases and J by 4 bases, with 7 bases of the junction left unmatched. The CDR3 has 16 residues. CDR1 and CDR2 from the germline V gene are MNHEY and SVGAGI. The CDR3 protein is CASSYSGYRGLYEQYF. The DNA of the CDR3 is TGTGCCAGCAGTTACTCGGGGTACAGGGGGCTTTACGAGCAGTACTTC.

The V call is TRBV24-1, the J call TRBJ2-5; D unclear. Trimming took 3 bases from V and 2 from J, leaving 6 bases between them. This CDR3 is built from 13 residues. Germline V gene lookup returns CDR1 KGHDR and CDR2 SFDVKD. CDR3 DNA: TGTGCCACCAGTGATGGGTCGCAAGAGACCCAGTACTTC. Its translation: CATSDGSQETQYF.